This T cell receptor (beta chain) was sequenced in a study of blood T cell repertoires in COVID-19. For the study at large: Samples came from the United States, Italy and Spain, spanning acute and convalescent COVID-19.

V was cut by 7 bases and J by 7 bases, with 16 bases left in between. Germline assignment: CDR1 LNHDA and CDR2 SQIVND (reference sequence). This CDR3 is 13 amino acids long. Original methodology: Scientists estimated how many nucleated cells there were by amplifying reference gene primers. TCRdb's copy holds only in-frame clones and misses some; the assay was immunoSEQ multiplex PCR. That table is the source of V, J and clone size, and D and trimming were worked out from the DNA. The table has roughly 250,000 clones, about nine tenths seen once. This TCR was recovered from a man aged 55-75 years who had recovered from COVID-19. The specimen was peripheral blood. V and J are TRBV19 and TRBJ1-2; the D gene is possibly TRBD1 (6 bases). The CDR3 sequence is CASIGDRRLGYTF. The CDR3 DNA sequence: TGTGCCAGTATAGGAGACAGGAGGCTTGGCTACACCTTC.